These 9 T cell receptor beta chains were sequenced from one sample in a study of blood T cells in healthy people across ages. A second PCR, run for roughly 7 to 12 cycles, used a sample-barcoded 5' primer plus a J-beta primer mix. Each CDR3 protein is one row after TCRdb ran MiXCR on the 5' RACE reads. Of fewer than 950,000 distinct CDR3 sequences listed, about 53% were seen once; the top ten hold around 41%. The specimen was blood. The receptors derive from a man older than 75 in good health.

As for this clonotype: The junction and the germline gene differ at one end; a read error may be behind it. The rearrangement uses TRBV2 and TRBJ1-2; D is perhaps TRBD1 (6 bases). The CDR3 sequence is 12 residues long. CDR1 SNHLY and CDR2 FYNNEI come from the germline V gene. The CDR3 DNA follows: TGTGTCAGCACTCCGGACAGCTATGGCTACACCTTC. Its protein product is CVSTPDSYGYTF.

This clonotype was picked up one time. This rearrangement joins TRBV5-1 to TRBJ1-1, with unresolved D. The CDR3 runs 15 residues. The V and J ends lost 2 bases and 0 bases respectively, with 11 bases between them. Germline V gene lookup returns CDR1 SGHRS and CDR2 YFSETQ. The CDR3 coding sequence is TGCGCCAGCAGCTTTCAAGTAGGGATGAACACTGAAGCTTTCTTT. Amino acid sequence: CASSFQVGMNTEAFF.

The V call is TRBV10-3, the J call TRBJ1-2, with 12 bases fitting TRBD1. CDR1 is ENHRY, CDR2 SYGVKD, per germline. This CDR3 spans 16 amino acids. Trimming took 6 bases from V and 2 from J; bases not matched to a gene: 7. CDR3 residues: CAIRGTGGGSNYGYTF. CDR3 sequence (DNA): TGTGCCATCAGGGGGACAGGGGGCGGATCAAACTATGGCTACACCTTC.

There are a few counts of this clonotype. The chain combines TRBV12-3 or TRBV12-4 with TRBJ2-7; D remains ambiguous. The CDR3 totals 12 residues. Deletions cut 3 bases from V and 1 base from J, with 4 bases between. This chain's CDR3 is CASSFVSYEQYF. The DNA for the CDR3 is TGTGCCAGCAGTTTCGTGTCCTACGAGCAGTACTTC.

The chain combines TRBV24-1 with TRBJ2-1, with 8 bases matching TRBD2. Germline loops: CDR1 KGHDR, CDR2 SFDVKD. V lost 6 bases to trimming and J lost 8 bases; unmatched junction nucleotides: 8. This CDR3 comprises 14 residues. The CDR3 DNA reads as TGTGCCACCAGTCCGGGGGGGGCCGTGGATGAGCAGTTCTTC. As protein: CATSPGGAVDEQFF.

This clonotype was observed a handful of times. V and J are TRBV28 and TRBJ2-5, with D possibly TRBD1 on 6 matching bases. Trimming shortened V by 6 bases and J by 4 bases, and 15 bases separated the two germline ends. Germline loops: CDR1 MDHEN, CDR2 SYDVKM. This CDR3 comprises 14 residues. In DNA form, the CDR3 reads TGTGCCAGCAGGCCATCAGGGGCCACAGAGACCCAGTACTTC. Residues: CASRPSGATETQYF.

This clonotype showed up just once. This chain connects TRBV25-1 to TRBJ2-1; 10 bases fit TRBD1. CDR3 size: 16 residues. CDR1 and CDR2 from the germline V gene are MGHDK and SYGVNS. V lost 8 bases to trimming and J lost 7 bases; unmatched junction nucleotides: 14. As DNA, the CDR3 is TGTGCCAGCGTAATCGATCGGGGACAGGGGATTAATGAGCAGTTCTTC. This sequence encodes CASVIDRGQGINEQFF.

The chain combines TRBV12-3 or TRBV12-4 with TRBJ1-1; D is perhaps TRBD1 (5 bases). The length of the CDR3 is 17 residues. With 4 bases removed from V and 0 bases from J, the gap between germline ends came to 18 bases. The CDR3 loop reads CASSSGTPLLMNTEAFF. CDR3 nucleotide sequence: TGTGCCAGCAGTTCCGGGACTCCCCTGCTTATGAACACTGAAGCTTTCTTT.

V usage is TRBV7-8 and J usage is TRBJ2-1; no clear D gene. The DNA end is more similar to TRBJ2-7, so the J call may be wrong. CDR1 SGHVS and CDR2 FQNEAQ come from the germline V gene. The CDR3 extends over 14 amino acids. CDR3 sequence reads: CASSFRELYNEQYF. The CDR3 DNA is TGTGCCAGCAGCTTTCGTGAGCTCTACAATGAGCAGTACTTC.